This record concerns one T cell receptor beta chain sequence. Antigen: not known. CDR3 length: 15 amino acids. Germline loops: CDR1 MNHEY, CDR2 SMNVEV (reference sequence). The V end was cut by 1 base, the J end by 2 bases, with 11 bases between. The entry originates in a study of cytomegalovirus exposure and HLA in healthy donors. PCR was performed using 60 Vbeta and 13 Jbeta primers. Clones were read by immunoSEQ multiplex PCR, and TCRdb kept only the in-frame ones, dropping some. The sample contains some 200,000 clones, approximately 80% of which appear only once. Whole-study results and caveats: A later analysis found that most CMV-associated TCR beta chains appeared HLA-restricted.

The chain uses TRBV27 and TRBJ2-5, with D possibly matching TRBD1 (6 bases). The receptor was derived from a woman aged 40-49 years in good health and CMV-seronegative. Material for sequencing was PBMCs. The CDR3 sequence is CASSLLGAAQETQYF. In DNA form, the CDR3 reads TGTGCCAGCAGTTTATTGGGGGCAGCGCAAGAGACCCAGTACTTC.